A selection of T cell receptor beta chains follows, all from one sample in a study of T cells in Graves' hyperthyroidism and ophthalmopathy. TCRdb called the multiplex PCR reads again in MiXCR, with one record for every CDR3 protein. Of fewer than 650,000 distinct CDR3 sequences listed, over 35% are singletons. Sequenced sample: peripheral blood or thyroid tissue (not recorded which). The source of these receptors is an adult woman with Graves' disease, either hyperthyroidism or ophthalmopathy (not recorded which). Each CDR3 is given with its conserved first and last residue. Each record gives: V gene, J gene, D gene, clone size, CDR3 DNA, CDR3 protein. D genes are given only for firm matches. A row's size may be missing; if present it is once, few, many or a size class.

>TRBV30|TRBJ1-1|.|many
TGTGCCTGGGGGGGTTGGGGGACTGAAGCTTTCTTT
CAWGGWGTEAFF
>TRBV7-9|TRBJ1-4|.|once
TGTGCCAGCAGGGGGGCGAATGAAAAACTGTTTTTT
CASRGANEKLFF
>TRBV29-1|TRBJ2-7|.|many
TGCAGCGTTTGGGGAACAGTGTACGAGCAGTACTTC
CSVWGTVYEQYF
>TRBV5-6|TRBJ1-1|TRBD1|.
TGTGCCAGCAGCCTAAGGACAGGGGGTTTAGGCACTGAAGCTTTCTTT
CASSLRTGGLGTEAFF
>TRBV19|TRBJ2-2|.|many
TGTGCCAGTACCGGCGAGAGGATGACCGGGGAGCTGTTTTTT
CASTGERMTGELFF
>TRBV2|TRBJ1-5|.|few
TGTGCCAGCAGTGGTCGGGGAGAGGAACAGCCCCAGCATTTT
CASSGRGEEQPQHF
>TRBV15|TRBJ1-1|.|few
TGTGCCACCAGCAGGGAGGGTAGTGGGAGGACTGAAGCTTTCTTT
CATSREGSGRTEAFF
>TRBV24-1|TRBJ1-6|.|.
TGTGCCACCAGTGATCCGACTAGCGGGGTTAATGGATCACCCCTCCACTTT
CATSDPTSGVNGSPLHF
>TRBV27|TRBJ2-5|.|.
TGTGCCAGCCCACCACAGGGTGTTCGGACCCAGTACTTC
CASPPQGVRTQYF
>TRBV12-3/TRBV12-4|TRBJ2-5|TRBD1|.
TGTGCCAGCAGTATCCGACAGGGCCGGGAGACCCAGTACTTC
CASSIRQGRETQYF
>TRBV6-5|TRBJ2-5|.|.
TGTGCCAGCAGCCCCTCGACAGGTCATCCGTTAGAGACCCAGTACTTC
CASSPSTGHPLETQYF
>TRBV6-1|TRBJ2-6|.|many
TGTGCCAGCAGTGAGCCCAGGGTTTCTGGGGCCAACGTCCTGACTTTC
CASSEPRVSGANVLTF
>TRBV7-3|TRBJ1-5|TRBD1|.
TGTGCCAGCAGCCGTCAGGGGGCCAATCAGCCCCAGCATTTT
CASSRQGANQPQHF
>TRBV20-1|TRBJ1-1|TRBD1|many
TGCAGTGCTAGGGACACAGGGGGCTACACTGAAGCTTTCTTT
CSARDTGGYTEAFF
>TRBV7-2|TRBJ2-7|.|once
TGTGCCAGCAGCTTATTTGCCGGCGAGCAGTACTTC
CASSLFAGEQYF
>TRBV10-3|TRBJ2-7|.|.
TGTGCCATCAGTGATACTACGACACTCTACGAGCAGTACTTC
CAISDTTTLYEQYF
>TRBV5-1|TRBJ1-5|.|many
TGCGCCAGCAGCCCAGGGGACAATCAGCCCCAGCATTTT
CASSPGDNQPQHF
>TRBV20-1|TRBJ1-2|TRBD1|few
TGCAGTGTCGACAGGGAAGGAGGCTATGGCTACACCTTC
CSVDREGGYGYTF
>TRBV7-3|TRBJ1-2|TRBD1|.
TGCGCCAGCAGCCAGATGGGACAGAACTATGGCTACACCTTC
CASSQMGQNYGYTF
>TRBV4-1|TRBJ1-5|.|.
TGCGCCAGCAGCCCAGTTGTATCGAGCAATCAGCCCCAGCATTTT
CASSPVVSSNQPQHF
>TRBV11-2|TRBJ1-1|.|few
TGTGCCAGCTCGGCGGCAGAAACTGAAGCTTTCTTT
CASSAAETEAFF
>TRBV5-5|TRBJ1-3|.|many
TGTGCCAGCACCCCCGGCGGCTCTGGAAACACCATATATTTT
CASTPGGSGNTIYF
>TRBV12-3/TRBV12-4|TRBJ2-2|.|.
TGTGCCAGCACCCTAGTCGGATGGGTAGCGAACACCGGGGAGCTGTTTTTT
CASTLVGWVANTGELFF
>TRBV7-6|TRBJ1-1|.|many
TGTGCCAGCAGCTCCCTTGGTGAGGGAGTGAACACTGAAGCTTTCTTT
CASSSLGEGVNTEAFF
>TRBV20-1|TRBJ1-6|TRBD1|.
TGCAGTCTTAACAGGGGGCGGGGTGATTCACCCCTCCACTTT
CSLNRGRGDSPLHF
>TRBV19|TRBJ1-1|.|few
TGTGCCAGTAGACAATCTGGATTCATGAACACTGAAGCTTTCTTT
CASRQSGFMNTEAFF
>TRBV5-1|TRBJ1-1|.|.
TGCGCCAGCAGCTTGCCCCAGGGGACTGAAGCTTTCTTT
CASSLPQGTEAFF
>TRBV12-3/TRBV12-4|TRBJ1-2|.|many
TGTGCCAGCAGTTTAAGGATAAGGGATCGGGGCGGTGGCTACACCTTC
CASSLRIRDRGGGYTF
>TRBV6-4|TRBJ1-1|.|.
TGTGCCAGCAGTGACTCGAATGGGGACTGGCGCACTGAAGCTTTCTTT
CASSDSNGDWRTEAFF
>TRBV7-6|TRBJ1-5|TRBD1|few
TGTGCCAGCAGCTTGAGCGGGACAGGAAAGCCCCAGCATTTT
CASSLSGTGKPQHF
>TRBV12-3/TRBV12-4|TRBJ2-5|.|.
TGTGCCGGCAGCCTTTCGGCTTGGGAGACCCAGTACTTC
CAGSLSAWETQYF
>TRBV20-1|TRBJ1-6|.|many
TGCAGTGCCCCTCTTTCCGAGACAGGTTATTCACCCCTCCACTTT
CSAPLSETGYSPLHF
>TRBV7-9|TRBJ2-2|.|many
TGTGCCACCCCTAGGGCCGGGACGGTGAACACCGGGGAGCTGTTTTTT
CATPRAGTVNTGELFF
>TRBV7-2|TRBJ2-7|.|many
TGTGCCAGCAGCTCTCCCACCCTGTCCTCCTACGAGCAGTACTTC
CASSSPTLSSYEQYF
>TRBV7-2|TRBJ2-7|TRBD2|many
TGTGCCAGCAGCTACCCTAGCGGGAGGGCCAACTACGAGCAGTACTTC
CASSYPSGRANYEQYF
>TRBV29-1|TRBJ2-5|.|.
TGCAGCGCCGGCTCTGGGGCTCAAGAGACCCAGTACTTC
CSAGSGAQETQYF
>TRBV7-3|TRBJ2-7|TRBD1|.
TGTGCCAGCAGATACGGGACAGCGAACACCGGGGAGCTGTACTTC
CASRYGTANTGELYF
>TRBV2|TRBJ2-6|.|few
TGTGCCAGCAGTACAGAACAGGCTGGGGCCAACGTCCTGACTTTC
CASSTEQAGANVLTF